The rows below give T cell receptor beta chains drawn from one sample of a study of CD8 T cells in Susac syndrome. TCRdb redid the calling of the immunoSEQ multiplex PCR reads with MiXCR, one entry per CDR3 protein. Of roughly 120,000 distinct CDR3 sequences listed, approximately 96% are singletons. The sample was CD4+ T cells from PBMCs. The receptors were gathered from a human donor in good health. CDR3s include the opening cysteine and the closing phenylalanine or tryptophan. D genes are given only for firm matches. A clone size is listed for some rows: how often the clone was seen (once, few, many), or a class if it is expanded.

>TRBJ2-2|TRBV9|.|.
TGTGCCAGCAGCGTAGAGGGAGGTCTTTCTACGGGGCTGTTTTTT
CASSVEGGLSTGLFF
>TRBJ2-7|TRBV3-1|.|few
TGTGCCAGCAGCCGGCAGAGCTCCTACGAGCAGTACTTC
CASSRQSSYEQYF
>TRBJ2-7|TRBV30|.|.
TGTGCCTGGAGTTTGCAGTACTACGAGCAGTACTTC
CAWSLQYYEQYF
>TRBJ1-2|TRBV6-5|.|.
TGTGCCAGCACCCCGGGGCCGACCGGGGGCTACACCTTC
CASTPGPTGGYTF
>TRBJ2-6|TRBV19|.|once
TGTGCCAGTAGTATAGAGAGAGGGACTGGGGCCAACGTCCTGACTTTC
CASSIERGTGANVLTF
>TRBJ2-7|TRBV6-2/TRBV6-3|TRBD1|.
TGTGCCAGCGTCACCCCGGACAGGGACCCTCTCGAGCAGTACTTC
CASVTPDRDPLEQYF
>TRBJ2-2|TRBV28|TRBD1|.
TGTGCCAGCGGACCACCCGGGACAGGGGGTATCACCGGGGAGCTGTTTTTT
CASGPPGTGGITGELFF
>TRBJ2-7|TRBV7-9|.|.
TGTGCCAGCGGGACAATCTCCTACGAGCAGTACTTC
CASGTISYEQYF
>TRBJ1-1|TRBV6-2/TRBV6-3|.|.
TGTGCCAGCAGCTGGACAGAGAACACTGAAGCTTTCTTT
CASSWTENTEAFF
>TRBJ2-1|TRBV20-1|TRBD2|.
TGCAGTGCTAGAGCCTCTAGCGGGAGGAACACTGAGCAGTTCTTC
CSARASSGRNTEQFF
>TRBJ2-5|TRBV20-1|.|.
TGCAGTGCTTCGGACCCGCGGGGGCCCCAAGAGACCCAGTACTTC
CSASDPRGPQETQYF
>TRBJ1-6|TRBV3-1|.|.
TGTGCCAGCAGCGGCGATATAACTATGCCCCTCCACTTT
CASSGDITMPLHF
>TRBJ2-3|TRBV20-1|.|.
TGCAGTGCTACAAATCAAGTTAAAACAGGGCGCACAGATACGCAGTATTTT
CSATNQVKTGRTDTQYF
>TRBJ2-2|TRBV7-9|.|.
TGTGCCAGCAGCTTAGCGTCGGTAGCGGACACCGGGGAGCTGTTTTTT
CASSLASVADTGELFF
>TRBJ2-2|TRBV7-2|.|.
TGTGCCAGCAGCTGGGACGGGGGAACCGGGGAGCTGTTTTTT
CASSWDGGTGELFF
>TRBJ2-7|TRBV6-5|.|once
TGTGCCAGCAGGACCGGACAGACCTACGAGCAGTACTTC
CASRTGQTYEQYF
>TRBJ2-5|TRBV28|.|.
TGTGCCAGCAGATCTCAAGAGACCCAGTACTTC
CASRSQETQYF
>TRBJ2-7|TRBV5-1|TRBD2|.
TGCGCCAGCAGCCGGGGACTAGCGGGCGCCTACGAGCAGTACTTC
CASSRGLAGAYEQYF
>TRBJ2-1|TRBV10-3|TRBD1|.
TGTGCCATCAGTGAGGACAGGGCCTACAATGAGCAGTTCTTC
CAISEDRAYNEQFF
>TRBJ2-1|TRBV5-1|.|.
TGCGCCAGCAGCGACCCGCCGGGTTTGAATGAGCAGTTCTTC
CASSDPPGLNEQFF
>TRBJ2-6|TRBV19|.|.
TGTGCCAGTAGTATCCAACGCTCTGGGGCCAACGTCCTGACTTTC
CASSIQRSGANVLTF
>TRBJ2-5|TRBV3-1|TRBD1|.
TGTGCCAGCCGGGACAGGGCTGGCCAAGAGACCCAGTACTTC
CASRDRAGQETQYF
>TRBJ1-1|TRBV12-3/TRBV12-4|.|.
TGTGCCAGCAGTTTAGAAGGGTTGAACACTGAAGCTTTCTTT
CASSLEGLNTEAFF
>TRBJ2-3|TRBV28|TRBD2|.
TGTGCCAGCAGATCACCTAGCGGGACAGACGATACGCAGTATTTT
CASRSPSGTDDTQYF
>TRBJ1-5|TRBV19|TRBD1|.
TGTGCCAGTAGTATAGGGGACAGGGGTAGGCAGCCCCAGCATTTT
CASSIGDRGRQPQHF
>TRBJ1-1|TRBV28|.|.
TGTGCCAGCGGACTAGCCGGGACGAACACTGAAGCTTTCTTT
CASGLAGTNTEAFF
>TRBJ2-2|TRBV6-6|TRBD2|.
TGTGCCATCCAACCCCCGGGGGGGAATACCGGGGAGCTGTTTTTT
CAIQPPGGNTGELFF
>TRBJ2-1|TRBV29-1|TRBD2|.
TGCAGCGTTGATCAGGGAGGGCCCTACAATGAGCAGTTCTTC
CSVDQGGPYNEQFF
>TRBJ2-7|TRBV20-1|TRBD2|.
TGCAGTGCTAGAGACTCCCTAGCGGGGGGGGCCCACGAGCAGTACTTC
CSARDSLAGGAHEQYF
>TRBJ1-5|TRBV18|.|once
TGTGCCAGCTCACCACAGGGAGGACAGCCCCAGCATTTT
CASSPQGGQPQHF
>TRBJ2-3|TRBV5-1|.|.
TGCGCCAGCAGCGCCAACACAGATACGCAGTATTTT
CASSANTDTQYF
>TRBJ1-3|TRBV29-1|.|.
TGCAGCGTTGTACCCCGGGGCGGATCTTCGGACATATATTTT
CSVVPRGGSSDIYF
>TRBJ2-5|TRBV7-2|.|.
TGTGCCAGCAGCTTCAACAGGGAAGAGACCCAGTACTTC
CASSFNREETQYF
>TRBJ2-3|TRBV5-4|TRBD1|.
TGTGCCAGCAGCTTGGGACAGGGGGTAACAGATACGCAGTATTTT
CASSLGQGVTDTQYF
>TRBJ2-5|TRBV20-1|.|.
TGCAGTGCTAGTTGGCTGAAAGAGACCCAGTACTTC
CSASWLKETQYF
>TRBJ2-5|TRBV7-6|TRBD2|.
TGTGCCAGCAGCTCGCAAGCGGGGGGGTACCAAGAGACCCAGTACTTC
CASSSQAGGYQETQYF
>TRBJ1-1|TRBV6-1|.|.
TGTGCCAGCGTGGGGCTGTGGAAAGCTTTCTTT
CASVGLWKAFF
>TRBJ2-1|TRBV9|TRBD1|.
TGTGCCAGCAGCGTAGGCCTGGTAGGGACAGGGACCAATGAGCAGTTCTTC
CASSVGLVGTGTNEQFF
>TRBJ1-1|TRBV4-1|.|.
TGCGCCAGCCGCCTCGACCTGAACACTGAAGCTTTCTTT
CASRLDLNTEAFF
>TRBJ1-1|TRBV4-3|.|once
TGCGCCAGCAGCCGGACCTTAGCGAACACTGAAGCTTTCTTT
CASSRTLANTEAFF
>TRBJ2-3|TRBV7-2|TRBD2|once
TGTGCCAGCAGCTTAGTACTAGCGGGAGGGCCTGACGCAGATACGCAGTATTTT
CASSLVLAGGPDADTQYF
>TRBJ1-3|TRBV25-1|.|.
TGTGCCAGCAGTGAATCCGCAGGCCCGTGGTACACCATATATTTT
CASSESAGPWYTIYF
>TRBJ1-2|TRBV5-1|TRBD1|.
TGCGCCAGCAGCCTCGACAGGGACCGTGGCTACACCTTC
CASSLDRDRGYTF
>TRBJ1-5|TRBV2|.|.
TGTGCCAGCAGTACGGGTCTTAGCAATCAGCCCCAGCATTTT
CASSTGLSNQPQHF
>TRBJ1-1|TRBV30|.|.
TGTGCCTGGAGTAAGGCGGGGGGCGACCCTGAAGCTTTCTTT
CAWSKAGGDPEAFF
>TRBJ2-1|TRBV3-1|TRBD1|.
TGTGCCAGCAGCCAAGATCCGGGAGGACAGGGGGTTGTCAATGAGCAGTTCTTC
CASSQDPGGQGVVNEQFF
>TRBJ2-7|TRBV7-9|TRBD2|.
TGTGCCAGCAGCTCCGTAGCGGGAGGACTCGAGCAGTACTTC
CASSSVAGGLEQYF